Listed below are T cell receptor beta chains from one sample, sequenced in a study of prognosis after radiotherapy for stage I lung cancer. TCRdb independently ran MiXCR on the multiplex PCR reads; one entry per CDR3 protein. The sample has roughly 15,000 distinct CDR3 sequences, 30% to 40% seen once. Sequenced material: PBMCs, taken before or after stereotactic body radiation therapy (not recorded which). The receptors were gathered from a donor over 45 with non-small cell lung cancer. Each CDR3 is given without its conserved first and last residue.

V | CDR3
TRBV30 | AWSVSPNTGELF
TRBV27 | ASSTGTSGIGDTQY
TRBV6-1 | ASSHVGAYQPQH
TRBV7-2 | ASSLDRWREGPRNGELF
TRBV18 | ASSPDSGTLGEQY
TRBV27 | ASSIKQGRTEAF
TRBV12-5 | ASGLVMVGGRGTEAF
TRBV3-1 | ASSPGDSTDTQY
TRBV6-1 | ASSTNSGNEQF
TRBV29-1 | SVFSGANSGANVLT
TRBV4-2 | ASSQDSGYEQY
TRBV7-8 | ASSPGDSLYEKLF
TRBV25-1 | ASSPYSPDTGEMF
TRBV29-1 | SVGTSGSKAEQY
TRBV6-5 | ASSYSGTTTNYGYT
TRBV4-1 | ASSQKWQGTSLQETQY
TRBV29-1 | SVEEGAGDTQY